Listed here are 8 T cell receptor beta chains from one sample, sequenced in a study of regulatory T cells in long-lasting Graves disease. Documented time point: persistent/refractory GD, antithyroid drugs over 5 years with positive TRAb. Isolated PBMC RNA provided the starting material for the TCR library. For TCR beta, libraries came from iRepertoire HTBI primers and Arm-PCR of CDR3 regions. TCRdb processed the multiplex PCR reads anew with MiXCR; each CDR3 protein has one entry. Among 700,000 or so distinct CDR3 sequences listed, approximately 31% were seen once. The source was peripheral blood mononuclear cells (PBMCs), collected when the disease was refractory, from a patient treated with antithyroid drugs. The receptor source for this set is a female donor with Graves disease.

The CDR3 spells CATSDEQGGDTGELFF. The DNA of the CDR3 is TGTGCCACCAGTGATGAGCAGGGAGGCGACACCGGGGAGCTGTTTTTT. The rearrangement joins TRBV24-1 to TRBJ2-2; possible D gene TRBD2, 6 bases. Between the trimmed V and J ends, which lost 3 bases and 3 bases, there was a span of 13 bases. The CDR3 contains 16 residues. Germline assignment: CDR1 KGHDR and CDR2 SFDVKD.

Turning to this clonotype: A junction end diverges from the germline sequence, so it may reflect a read error. This chain links TRBV3-1 with TRBJ1-2; D may be TRBD1 (5 bases). The germline gives CDR1 LGHDT, CDR2 YNNKEL (reference sequence). The CDR3 is 15 amino acids. CDR3 loop: CASSQAGGANYGDTF. The CDR3, as DNA: TGTGCCAGCAGCCAAGCGGGGGGAGCTAACTATGGCGACACCTTC. The full variable domain, with the rest looked up from reference TRBV3-1 and TRBJ1-2, is DTAVSQTPKYLVTQMGNDKSIKCEQNLGHDTMYWYKQDSKKFLKIMFSYNNKELIINETVPNRFSPKSPDKAHLNLHINSLELGDSAVYFCASSQAGGANYGDTFGSGTRLTVV.

V usage is TRBV20-1 and J usage is TRBJ2-5, with 7 bases lining up with TRBD1. Germline V gives CDR1 DFQATT, CDR2 SNEGSKA (reference sequence). V gave up 5 bases and J gave up 5 bases; unmatched junction bases: 5. The CDR3 sequence is 12 residues long. CDR3 in amino acids: CSASTGYETQYF. In DNA form, the CDR3 reads TGCAGTGCTTCGACAGGGTACGAGACCCAGTACTTC.

V gene TRBV20-1 combines with J gene TRBJ2-5; D not resolved. Germline CDR1 and CDR2: DFQATT and SNEGSKA (reference sequence). The CDR3 has 12 amino acids. Trimming shortened V by 4 bases and J by 1 base, and 7 bases separated the two germline ends. CDR3: CSAIVGQETQYF. The CDR3 nucleotides read TGCAGTGCTATTGTGGGCCAAGAGACCCAGTACTTC.

In this sample, this clonotype turned up a few times. The chain is built from TRBV6-5 and TRBJ1-4; D not certain. Germline CDR1 reads MNHEY; CDR2 reads SVGAGI. The V and J ends lost 0 bases and 0 bases respectively, with 8 bases between them. CDR3 length: 16 amino acids. CDR3 residues: CASSYSGSATNEKLFF. CDR3 nucleotide sequence: TGTGCCAGCAGTTACTCGGGGAGTGCAACTAATGAAAAACTGTTTTTT.

Regarding this clonotype: One base away lies a much larger clone, so this may be a sequencing read error. This rearrangement joins TRBV12-3 or TRBV12-4 to TRBJ1-2; D perhaps matches TRBD1 (5 bases). The CDR3 extends over 13 amino acids. V lost 8 bases to trimming and J lost 10 bases, with 20 bases between them. CDR3 protein: CASSPGAKGIYTF. CDR3 sequence (DNA): TGTGCCAGCTCCCCCGGGGCCAAGGGGATCTACACCTTC.

This clonotype was detected many times. The J gene is TRBJ1-4, the V gene TRBV2; no definite D call. The CDR3 covers 11 residues. V was clipped by 7 bases and J by 5 bases, with 5 bases between them. From germline, CDR1 is SNHLY and CDR2 FYNNEI. DNA for the CDR3: TGTGCCAGCATCGAGAATGAAAAACTGTTTTTT. Translating it yields CASIENEKLFF.

The V call is TRBV6-1, the J call TRBJ1-1, with D perhaps matching TRBD1 (5 bases). Germline lookup yields CDR1 MNHNS and CDR2 SASEGT. V gave up 6 bases and J gave up 5 bases, with 22 bases separating them. The CDR3 spans 16 residues. CDR3: CASSGRDSRTGTEAFF. CDR3 sequence (DNA): TGTGCCAGCAGCGGCCGGGACTCCCGGACCGGAACTGAAGCTTTCTTT.